This entry concerns a single TCR beta chain. Its antigen is not identified. 5'RACE template switching added a universal primer site and UMIs to TCR cDNA. TCRdb used MiXCR to reprocess the 5' RACE reads, holding one entry per CDR3 protein. This table holds approximately 70,000 distinct CDR3 sequences, approximately 6.1% found once. This CDR3 spans 15 amino acids. CDR1 is MNHEY, CDR2 SVGAGI, per germline. V was pared by 0 bases and J by 0 bases, with 9 bases between. The data originate from a study of T cells after yellow fever vaccination. Points from the study as a whole: In post-booster samples, most primary-vaccination clones reappeared (around 95% CD4, around 87% CD8). Researchers cautioned that FACS-sorted repertoires could harbor abundant clonotypes contaminating from the bulk population.

The TCR sequence derives from a young man who received the YFV17D yellow fever vaccine. Source: CD8+ T cells sorted from PBMCs, taken around 45 days after the first yellow fever vaccination. The chain combines TRBV6-5 with TRBJ2-7; D is possibly TRBD1 (6 bases). DNA for the CDR3: TGTGCCAGCAGTTACTCCAAGGACAGCTCCTACGAGCAGTACTTC. Translated: CASSYSKDSSYEQYF.